This T cell receptor (beta chain) was recorded in a study of T cells in Graves' hyperthyroidism and ophthalmopathy (dated by TCRdb to between 2018 and 2021). About the investigation overall: Peripheral blood was collected at initial diagnosis, before any treatment. The approximately 95 discovery patients were divided at random into training and test sets in a 7:3 ratio. TCR V-J signatures able to tell the groups apart were searched for in a discovery cohort of 90 to 100 patients, of whom over 40 had Graves' ophthalmopathy and 55 to 65 had stable Graves' hyperthyroidism. Following sampling, methimazole starting at 30 mg daily was given to hyperthyroidism patients, and high-dose intravenous methylprednisolone was given to ophthalmopathy patients. Prospective prediction of ophthalmopathy was tested in an independent validation cohort consisting of 18 to 20 hyperthyroidism patients and 15 to 17 patients who later progressed to ophthalmopathy. In more than five Graves' hyperthyroidism patients, the study also compared T-cell repertoires from thyroid tissue with T-cell repertoires from blood. According to the paper, TCR Vbeta CDR3 sequencing was carried out on around 140 peripheral blood samples, which came from 40 to 45 ophthalmopathy, 70 to 80 hyperthyroidism and approximately 17 progressor patients. Results the study describes overall, beyond this receptor: No statistical method was used to fix the sample size in advance, and group allocation was not hidden from the investigators. Ophthalmopathy was separated from stable hyperthyroidism by a 13 V-J signature model, with over 85% sensitivity and about 81% specificity obtained in cross-validation and 80%/75% obtained in testing. Most expanded thyroid clonotypes (frequency above 0.001) were also detected in blood, a finding suggesting that blood repertoires may reflect thyroid immune responses. In validation, the model predicted progression to ophthalmopathy with roughly 66% sensitivity and 72% to 85% specificity, a median of 6.5 months before onset.

This clonotype was seen ten or more times. Its antigen has not been determined. One base away there is no much larger clone; base qualities are not given. The germline V gene (reference sequence) specifies LNHDA as CDR1 and SQIVND as CDR2. From V the trimming removes 3 bases and from J it removes 5 bases, while the gene matches leave 3 bases of the junction unaccounted for. The cysteine opens and the phenylalanine closes a CDR3 of 13 amino acids. The DNA shown is the 39-base CDR3, in frame from base 1. TCR beta CDR3 regions were amplified from RNA transcripts. A first-round RT-PCR of the TCR CDR3 used the HTBI primer set with the Qiagen OneStep RT-PCR kit. Libraries were constructed in a second round of multiplex PCR, after which size selection and purification were carried out. Sequencing of the libraries was done on an Illumina HiSeq2000 using paired-end 100 bp reads. In the original analysis: SOAPnuke was used to process the raw data, removing reads that contained adapters or uncalled bases, had a mean Phred below 15, or lacked an exact match to the constant primer or identifier. COPE v1.2.5 was used to merge the high-quality paired reads, and each unique nucleotide sequence was defined as a clonotype. MiTCR v1.1 was used to align the clonotypes against IMGT TRBV, TRBD and TRBJ reference segments. The analysis included only V-J combinations with a frequency above 0.0001, which together covered 99.2% of the repertoires. The TCS score was defined as F50 (clonal expansion) divided by E x V (chaos), with BLOSUM62-based TCRdist calculated between CDR3 peptides within each V-J. Welch's t-statistics and random forest reduced some 510 V-J features to about 12, which were used in a naive Bayes classifier (R e1071). TCRdb passed the public sequencing reads through fastp at Q25 and MiXCR, retaining productive beta sequences. Every CDR3 protein is listed once, alongside the most common genes and DNA of its rows. TCRdb, not the authors, supplied the V and J calls. This sample lists 360,000 or so distinct CDR3 sequences; 15% to 20% were detected once. The ten largest clones capture roughly 15% of the sample.

In the ophthalmopathy patients, disease was moderately to severely active, with a Clinical Activity Score of 3 or more, a NOSPECS grade of 4 or more, and a duration of less than 3 months. Patients with uncontrolled infections, other autoimmune diseases, pregnancy or lactation were excluded. Diagnoses relied on clinical symptoms, serum thyroxine and TRAb, thyroid ultrasound and orbital computed tomography. PBMCs were isolated from 8 to 10 ml of fresh peripheral blood by Ficoll-Paque density gradient centrifugation. Trizol reagent was used to extract total RNA, and RNA quality was then checked on an Agilent 2100 Bioanalyzer.

The receptor chain draws on TRBV19 and TRBJ2-5; 7 of the junction bases match TRBD2. The TCR originated in a woman in her forties with Graves' ophthalmopathy. The sample taken for sequencing was blood. The sequence in DNA is TGTGCCAGTAGTATCAGCGGGACGGAGACCCAGTACTTC. Its amino acids are CASSISGTETQYF.